This T cell receptor beta chain was documented in a study of glioma-infiltrating T cells. Using RNA template, CDR3s of TCR alpha and beta were amplified with iRepertoire arm-PCR. TCRdb redid the calling of the multiplex PCR reads with MiXCR, one entry per CDR3 protein. The sample holds tens of thousands of distinct CDR3 sequences, about 23% seen once. In its sample, this clonotype was seen many times. What was sequenced was glioma tissue, nonneoplastic brain tissue, or PBMCs (not recorded which). The receptor comes from a human donor with low-grade glioma or glioblastoma, undergoing nonglioma brain surgery, or in good health (not recorded which).

CDR3 protein: CASSARDRLNTIYF. The CDR3 DNA sequence: TGTGCCAGCAGCGCCCGGGACAGATTAAACACCATATATTTT. The rearrangement uses TRBV7-2 and TRBJ1-3, with 7 positions matching TRBD1. Germline V gene sequence: CDR1 SGHTA, CDR2 FQGNSA. CDR3 length: 14 residues. After removal of 5 bases from V and 6 bases from J, the junction contained 7 bases not matched to a gene.